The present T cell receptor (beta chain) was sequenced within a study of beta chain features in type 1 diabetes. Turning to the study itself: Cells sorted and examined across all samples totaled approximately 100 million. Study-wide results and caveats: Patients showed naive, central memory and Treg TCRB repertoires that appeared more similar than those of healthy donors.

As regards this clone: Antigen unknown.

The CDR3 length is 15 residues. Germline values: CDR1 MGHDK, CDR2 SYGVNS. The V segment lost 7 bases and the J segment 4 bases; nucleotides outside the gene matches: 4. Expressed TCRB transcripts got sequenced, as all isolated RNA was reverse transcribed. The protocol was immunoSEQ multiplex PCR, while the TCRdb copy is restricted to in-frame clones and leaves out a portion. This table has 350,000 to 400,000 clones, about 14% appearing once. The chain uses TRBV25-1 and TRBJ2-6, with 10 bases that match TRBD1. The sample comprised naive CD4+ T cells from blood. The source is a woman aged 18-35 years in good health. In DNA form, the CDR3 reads TGTGCCAGCATGGACAGGGGGGCCGGGGCCAACGTCCTGACTTTC. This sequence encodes CASMDRGAGANVLTF.